What follows are 10 T cell receptor beta chains derived from one specimen sequenced in a study of early T cells in non-severe SARS-CoV-2 infection (dated by TCRdb to about 2021). The library was prepared using 5' RACE. Instrument used: NextSeq 500. TCRdb cleaned the public reads at Q25 with fastp, built clones with MiXCR and kept in-frame beta chains. Every entry covers one CDR3 protein and lists the most common genes and DNA from its rows. For this sample the table gives around 55,000 distinct CDR3 sequences, of which about 15% were detected only once. Of the sample, more than 8.5% is held by the ten largest clones. This specimen was whole blood, taken at baseline. The receptors shown here come from an adult who was a healthcare worker with PCR-confirmed SARS-CoV-2 infection or an uninfected control (not recorded which).

This clonotype has a handful of counts. The V gene is TRBV7-6, the J gene TRBJ2-7; 9 nucleotides match TRBD1. The V segment lost 4 bases and the J segment 0 bases; nucleotides outside the gene matches: 4. Germline CDR1 reads SGHVS; CDR2 reads FNYEAQ. The CDR3 is 15 amino acids. In DNA, the CDR3 is TGTGCCAGCAGCTCCCGACAGGGGGGCTCCTACGAGCAGTACTTC. Its protein is CASSSRQGGSYEQYF.

This clonotype showed up just a few times. The chain combines TRBV7-8 with TRBJ2-3; tentatively, D is TRBD2 (6 bases). This CDR3 comprises 13 residues. The germline V gene encodes CDR1 SGHVS and CDR2 FQNEAQ. V was pared by 1 base and J by 9 bases, with 11 bases between. The CDR3 sequence: CASSLGTTETQYF. CDR3 bases: TGTGCCAGCAGCTTAGGGACTACTGAGACGCAGTATTTT.

The sample holds a few counts of this clonotype. The gene calls are TRBV3-1 and TRBJ1-6, with 9 bases matching TRBD1. There are 15 residues in the CDR3. Germline CDR1 LGHDT, CDR2 YNNKEL (reference sequence). V shed 2 bases, J shed 9 bases, and the junction held 5 bases outside the gene matches. CDR3 sequence: CASSQMGQGGSPLHF. The CDR3 bases are TGTGCCAGCAGCCAAATGGGACAGGGAGGTTCACCCCTCCACTTT.

This clonotype was counted only a few times. J is TRBJ2-4 and V is TRBV28; possible D gene TRBD2, 5 bases. The CDR3 covers 17 residues. Germline-derived CDR1 and CDR2 are MDHEN and SYDVKM. V lost 1 base, J lost 0 bases, and 13 bases lay in between. CDR3 region: CASSLSGGTLAKNIQYF. The DNA for the CDR3 is TGTGCCAGCAGTTTATCCGGAGGAACTCTAGCCAAAAACATTCAGTACTTC.

The rearrangement links TRBV18 to TRBJ2-7, with TRBD1 matching over 7 bases. Germline values: CDR1 KGHSH, CDR2 LQKENI. V dropped 6 bases and J dropped 5; count of bases not matched to a gene: 7. The length of the CDR3 is 13 residues. CDR3 in DNA: TGTGCCAGCTCGCCAGGGGGTCGGAACGAGCAGTACTTC. Its translation is CASSPGGRNEQYF.

The chain employs TRBV29-1 and TRBJ2-7; D remains unclear. Germline CDR1 and CDR2: SQVTM and ANQGSEA. This CDR3 comprises 12 residues. Trimming stripped 1 base from V and 7 bases from J, with 11 bases between. CDR3 DNA: TGCAGCGTTGAAGTATCCCGGCAAGAGCAGTACTTC. Protein sequence: CSVEVSRQEQYF.

This sequence joins TRBV2 and TRBJ2-1, with 9 bases that match TRBD2. The V gene's germline CDR1 is SNHLY and CDR2 FYNNEI. The CDR3 totals 15 residues. Trimming at V came to 8 bases and at J to 4 bases, leaving 9 bases not matched to a gene. This CDR3 is CASGRSGGLYNEQFF. Written as DNA, the CDR3 is TGTGCCAGCGGGCGAAGCGGGGGGCTGTACAATGAGCAGTTCTTC.

The J gene is TRBJ2-2, the V gene TRBV7-6, with TRBD1 matching over 9 bases. Germline CDR1 is SGHVS and CDR2 is FNYEAQ. This CDR3 is built from 16 residues. V gave up 0 bases and J gave up 5 bases; unmatched junction bases: 4. The CDR3, as DNA: TGTGCCAGCAGCTTAGCGGACAGGGGAGGGACCGGGGAGCTGTTTTTT. It is translated as CASSLADRGGTGELFF.

This clonotype has a handful of counts. The rearrangement uses TRBV6-5 and TRBJ2-5; 7 bases fit TRBD1. J was trimmed by 5 bases and V by 4 bases; bases with no gene match: 7. Germline CDR1 MNHEY, CDR2 SVGAGI. The CDR3 runs to 14 residues. CDR3 nucleotide sequence: TGTGCCAGCAGTTTCGGGACAGCCGAGGAGACCCAGTACTTC. Amino acid sequence: CASSFGTAEETQYF.

This clonotype was counted between two and nine times. CDR3 in DNA: TGTGCCATCAGAGCAGCGGGGGGGCCAGATACGCAGTATTTT. It translates to CAIRAAGGPDTQYF. The V call is TRBV10-3, the J call TRBJ2-3; 10 nucleotides agree with TRBD2. The CDR3 totals 14 residues. V trimming: 6 bases; J trimming: 4 bases; junction bases outside the gene matches: 4. CDR1 ENHRY and CDR2 SYGVKD come from the germline V gene.